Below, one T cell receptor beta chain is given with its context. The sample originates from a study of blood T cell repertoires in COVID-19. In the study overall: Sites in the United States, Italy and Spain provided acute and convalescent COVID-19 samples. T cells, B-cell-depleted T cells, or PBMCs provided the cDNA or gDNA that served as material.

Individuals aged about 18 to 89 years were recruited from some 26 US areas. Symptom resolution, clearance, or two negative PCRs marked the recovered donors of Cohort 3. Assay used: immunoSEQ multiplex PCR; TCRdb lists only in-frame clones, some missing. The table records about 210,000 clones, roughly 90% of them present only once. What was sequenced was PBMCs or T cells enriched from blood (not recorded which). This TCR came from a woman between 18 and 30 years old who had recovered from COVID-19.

CDR3 in DNA: TGCGCCAGCAGTCTTCGGACAGACTCCTATAATTCACCCCTCCACTTT. It yields the protein CASSLRTDSYNSPLHF. This chain links TRBV4-1 with TRBJ1-6; possible D gene TRBD1, 6 bases. The CDR3 consists of 16 residues. Germline values: CDR1 MGHRA, CDR2 YSYEKL. The V gene lost 6 bases and the J gene lost 0 bases, with 12 bases spanning the gap.